These 20 T cell receptor beta chains originate from one sample sequenced in a study of shared clonotypes between healthy human individuals. Some clones are missing from TCRdb's copy, which holds only in-frame ones; the method was immunoSEQ multiplex PCR. The sample consists of under 150,000 clones, 65% to 75% of them appearing once. The sequenced sample consisted of memory CD8+ T cells sorted from blood. As for subset: CD45RO+ cells pooled with CCR7-negative TemRA cells. The source of these receptors is a woman younger than 45 in good health.

V is TRBV21-1 and J is TRBJ1-4. TRBV21-1 is labeled a pseudogene. The CDR3 spans 11 residues. The CDR3 region is CASSFIEKLFF. In DNA, the CDR3 is TGTGCCAGCAGCTTTATTGAAAAACTGTTTTTT.

The chain uses TRBV4-1 and TRBJ2-5, with 8 bases that match TRBD1. The end of the DNA is better explained by TRBJ2-7, so the J call may be wrong. The CDR3 loop spans 14 amino acids. CDR1 and CDR2 (germline): MGHRA, YSYEKL. The CDR3 loop reads CASSQVGQGNEQYF. CDR3 in DNA: TGCGCCAGCAGCCAAGTAGGACAGGGCAACGAGCAGTACTTC.

Here the CDR3 DNA reads TGTGCCAGCAGTTTAGGGCCGACAGAATCCTCCTACGAGCAGTACTTC. Translation: CASSLGPTESSYEQYF. This chain connects TRBV27 to TRBJ2-7; D may be TRBD1 (5 bases). V was pared by 2 bases and J by 0 bases, with 14 bases between. The CDR3 has 16 residues. CDR1 and CDR2 (germline): MNHEY, SMNVEV (reference sequence).

The chain couples TRBV19 to TRBJ2-7; 9 nucleotides line up with TRBD2. CDR3 length equals 14 residues. In germline, CDR1 is LNHDA, CDR2 SQIVND (reference sequence). With 5 bases clipped from V and 2 bases from J, the junction kept 4 bases outside the gene matches. The CDR3 coding sequence is TGTGCCAGTAGTTCTAGCGGGAAGGCCTACGAGCAGTACTTC. This translates into CASSSSGKAYEQYF.

This clone was counted only a few times. The V and J genes are TRBV6-5 and TRBJ1-2; 7 nucleotides line up with TRBD1. V shed 5 bases and J 8 bases; nucleotides not matched to a gene: 11. Germline V gene sequence: CDR1 MNHEY, CDR2 SVGAGI. This CDR3 is 14 amino acids long. In DNA form, the CDR3 reads TGTGCCAGCAGTCGGCAGGGGGGATTTCAGGGCTACACCTTC. Its protein is CASSRQGGFQGYTF.

The chain carries TRBV28 and TRBJ1-2; no definite D call. Germline CDR1 is MDHEN and CDR2 is SYDVKM. The ends were cut back, 6 bases at V and 8 bases at J, with 19 bases in the middle. The CDR3 consists of 14 residues. As DNA, the CDR3 is TGTGCCAGCAGGCGTATCAACGGATTCGACGGCTACACCTTC. Amino acid sequence: CASRRINGFDGYTF.

Many counts were recorded for this clone. This rearrangement joins TRBV11-2 to TRBJ1-5; the D gene is possibly TRBD1 (6 bases). Germline V gene data show CDR1 as SGHAT and CDR2 as FQNNGV. The CDR3 spans 15 residues. Trimming took off 3 bases at V and 6 bases at J, with 15 bases between the two ends. CDR3 nucleotides: TGTGCCAGCAGCTTGTATCAGGGGCCAAGTCAGCCCCAGCATTTT. Translated, it gives CASSLYQGPSQPQHF.

The chain couples TRBV11-2 to TRBJ1-2, with D possibly matching TRBD1 (5 bases). Trimming pared 6 bases from V and 5 bases from J, leaving 16 bases between. Germline CDR1 is SGHAT and CDR2 is FQNNGV. The CDR3 totals 14 residues. The CDR3 DNA is TGTGCCAGCAGTCCCACGGACAACGGTTATGGCTACACCTTC. Translation gives CASSPTDNGYGYTF. The entire variable domain, with the rest obtained from reference TRBV11-2 and TRBJ1-2, is as follows: EAGVAQSPRYKIIEKRQSVAFWCNPISGHATLYWYQQILGQGPKLLIQFQNNGVVDDSQLPKDRFSAERLKGVDSTLKIQPAKLEDSAVYLCASSPTDNGYGYTFGSGTRLTVV.

The J gene is TRBJ2-7, the V gene TRBV5-6, with D perhaps matching TRBD1 or TRBD2 (5 bases each). Germline CDR1 is SGHDT and CDR2 is YYEEEE. The CDR3 contains 14 residues. The germline V and J ends were trimmed by 4 bases and 0 bases, with 11 bases remaining between them. The CDR3 spells CASSKGPHSYEQYF. The CDR3 bases are TGTGCCAGCAGCAAGGGACCTCACTCCTACGAGCAGTACTTC. Using reference TRBV5-6 and TRBJ2-7 for the parts outside the CDR3, the full variable domain is DAGVTQSPTHLIKTRGQQVTLRCSPKSGHDTVSWYQQALGQGPQFIFQYYEEEERQRGNFPDRFSGHQFPNYSSELNVNALLLGDSALYLCASSKGPHSYEQYFGPGTRLTVT.

The rearrangement links TRBV25-1 to TRBJ2-1; TRBD2 aligns across 11 bases. The CDR3 has 13 amino acids. The germline CDR1 and CDR2 sequences are MGHDK and SYGVNS. Trimming took 9 bases from V and 4 from J; bases not matched to a gene: 2. The CDR3 spells CASGTSGYNEQFF. The DNA of the CDR3 is TGTGCCAGTGGGACTAGCGGATACAATGAGCAGTTCTTC.

This clone appeared many times. The chain carries TRBV29-1 and TRBJ1-1; D remains unclear. The CDR3 totals 14 residues. V lost 4 bases to trimming and J lost 1 base, with 13 bases between them. The germline gives CDR1 SQVTM, CDR2 ANQGSEA. The CDR3 region has the DNA TGCAGCGTTGCCCCCACTCAACCGAACACTGAAGCTTTCTTT. Translating gives CSVAPTQPNTEAFF.

V gene TRBV6-4 combines with J gene TRBJ2-2; D ambiguous. This CDR3 is 13 amino acids long. Germline V lookup: CDR1 MRHNA, CDR2 SNTAGT. V was shortened by 2 bases and J by 5 bases, with 6 bases between the two germline ends. CDR3 protein: CASSDVATGELFF. DNA of the CDR3: TGTGCCAGCAGTGACGTGGCGACCGGGGAGCTGTTTTTT.

This clone was seen more than once but under ten times. This sequence joins TRBV5-8 and TRBJ2-3, with D possibly matching TRBD1 (7 bases). This CDR3 has 17 amino acids. V lost 2 bases to trimming and J lost 0 bases, with 16 bases between them. Germline CDR1 is SGHTS and CDR2 is YDEGEE. CDR3 DNA sequence: TGTGCCAGCAGCTTAGAATGGGCAGGGGGGAGCACAGATACGCAGTATTTT. Translating it yields CASSLEWAGGSTDTQYF.

This chain uses TRBV11-2 with TRBJ1-1, with TRBD1 identical over 7 bases. Germline values: CDR1 SGHAT, CDR2 FQNNGV. This CDR3 comprises 15 residues. J was trimmed by 0 bases and V by 2 bases; bases with no gene match: 3. The CDR3 DNA reads TGTGCCAGCAGCTTACGGACAGGATTGAACACTGAAGCTTTCTTT. This gives the protein CASSLRTGLNTEAFF.

The V call is TRBV6-6, the J call TRBJ2-1, with D possibly being TRBD1 or TRBD2 (5 bases each). The CDR3 extends over 13 amino acids. The germline V gene has CDR1 MNHNY and CDR2 SVGAGI (reference sequence). Deletions cut 7 bases from V and 4 bases from J, with 11 bases between. The DNA for the CDR3 is TGTGCCAGCATAGCGCAGGGATACAATGAGCAGTTCTTC. Protein sequence: CASIAQGYNEQFF.

The sample holds a few counts of this clone. The gene calls are TRBV7-9 and TRBJ2-1, with 7 bases lining up with TRBD2. The V segment lost 5 bases and the J segment 4 bases; nucleotides outside the gene matches: 11. The length of the CDR3 is 16 residues. The V gene's germline CDR1 is SEHNR and CDR2 FQNEAQ (reference sequence). This CDR3 is CASSPRGGSEYNEQFF. CDR3 nucleotides: TGTGCCAGCAGCCCCCGCGGCGGGAGTGAATACAATGAGCAGTTCTTC.

This chain uses TRBV5-1 with TRBJ1-2, with TRBD1 matching over 9 bases. V was pared by 1 base and J by 8 bases, with 3 bases of the junction left unmatched. The CDR3 has 13 amino acids. Per germline, CDR1 SGHRS and CDR2 YFSETQ. In DNA, the CDR3 is TGCGCCAGCAGCTTGCGGACAGGGGACGGCTACACCTTC. Amino acid sequence: CASSLRTGDGYTF.

V usage is TRBV29-1 and J usage is TRBJ1-1; perhaps TRBD1 as D (6 bases). Germline CDR1 SQVTM, CDR2 ANQGSEA. Trimming took 6 bases from V and 0 from J, leaving 26 bases between them. This CDR3 is 18 amino acids long. CDR3 in amino acids: CSVHPMAGESALNTEAFF. The CDR3 nucleotides read TGCAGCGTCCACCCCATGGCAGGGGAATCGGCCCTGAACACTGAAGCTTTCTTT.

This clone has a handful of counts. V gene TRBV7-9 combines with J gene TRBJ1-3, with 10 bases identical to TRBD1. V lost 5 bases to trimming and J lost 1 base; unmatched junction nucleotides: 11. This CDR3 region has 18 residues. The germline gives CDR1 SEHNR, CDR2 FQNEAQ (reference sequence). The CDR3, as DNA: TGTGCCAGCAGCCCGACAGGGGGCCTTGTATTTTCTGGAAACACCATATATTTT. Translating gives CASSPTGGLVFSGNTIYF.

This clone showed up just once. The V and J genes are TRBV5-1 and TRBJ2-1; 7 bases fit TRBD2. The CDR3 is 15 residues long. The germline V gene has CDR1 SGHRS and CDR2 YFSETQ. J was trimmed by 8 bases and V by 2 bases; bases with no gene match: 10. CDR3 in amino acids: CASSFWTSLHDEQFF. Here the CDR3 DNA reads TGCGCCAGCAGCTTCTGGACTAGTCTTCATGATGAGCAGTTCTTC.